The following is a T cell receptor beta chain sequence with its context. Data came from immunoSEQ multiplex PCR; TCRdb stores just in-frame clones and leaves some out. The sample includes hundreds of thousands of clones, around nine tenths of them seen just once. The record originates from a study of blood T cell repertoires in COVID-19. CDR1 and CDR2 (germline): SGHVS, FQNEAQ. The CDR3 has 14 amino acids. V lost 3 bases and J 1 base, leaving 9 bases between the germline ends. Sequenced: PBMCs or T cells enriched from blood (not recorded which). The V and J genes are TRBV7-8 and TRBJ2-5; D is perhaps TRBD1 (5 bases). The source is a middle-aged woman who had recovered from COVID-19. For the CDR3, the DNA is TGTGCCAGCAGCTTTTGGCAGGGCCAAGAGACCCAGTACTTC. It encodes CASSFWQGQETQYF.